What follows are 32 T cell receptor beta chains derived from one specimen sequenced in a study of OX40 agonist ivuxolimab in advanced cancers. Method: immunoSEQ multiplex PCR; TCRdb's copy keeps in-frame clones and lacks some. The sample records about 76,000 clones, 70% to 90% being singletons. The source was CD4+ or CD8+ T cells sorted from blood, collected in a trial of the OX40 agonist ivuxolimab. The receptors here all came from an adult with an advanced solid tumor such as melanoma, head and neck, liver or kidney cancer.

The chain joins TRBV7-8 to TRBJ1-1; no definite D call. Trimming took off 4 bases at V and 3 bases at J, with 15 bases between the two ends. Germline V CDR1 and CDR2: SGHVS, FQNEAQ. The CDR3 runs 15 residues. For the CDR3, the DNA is TGTGCCAGCAGCTGGGGAGGAAATCGTTACACTGAAGCTTTCTTT. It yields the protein CASSWGGNRYTEAFF.

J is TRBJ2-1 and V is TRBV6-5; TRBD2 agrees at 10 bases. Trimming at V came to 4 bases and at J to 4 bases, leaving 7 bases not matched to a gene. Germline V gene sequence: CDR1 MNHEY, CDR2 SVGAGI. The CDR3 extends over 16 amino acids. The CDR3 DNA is TGTGCCAGCAGTTCCAGAGCGGGGGGGTCTTACAATGAGCAGTTCTTC. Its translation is CASSSRAGGSYNEQFF.

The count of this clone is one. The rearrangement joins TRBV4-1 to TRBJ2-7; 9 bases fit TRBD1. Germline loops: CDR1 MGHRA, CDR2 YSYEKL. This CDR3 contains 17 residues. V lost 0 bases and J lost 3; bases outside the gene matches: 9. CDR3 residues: CASSQERSTDRGYEQYF. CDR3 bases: TGCGCCAGCAGCCAAGAACGATCGACGGACAGGGGCTACGAGCAGTACTTC.

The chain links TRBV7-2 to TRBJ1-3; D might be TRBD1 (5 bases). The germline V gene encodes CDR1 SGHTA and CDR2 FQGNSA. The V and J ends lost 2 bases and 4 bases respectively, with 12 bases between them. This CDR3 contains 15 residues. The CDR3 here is CASSLIQGRGNTIYF. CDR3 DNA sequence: TGTGCCAGCAGCTTAATCCAGGGAAGAGGAAACACCATATATTTT. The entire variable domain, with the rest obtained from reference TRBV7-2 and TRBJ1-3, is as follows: GAGVSQSPSNKVTEKGKDVELRCDPISGHTALYWYRQSLGQGLEFLIYFQGNSAPDKSGLPSDRFSAERTGGSVSTLTIQRTQQEDSAVYLCASSLIQGRGNTIYFGEGSWLTVV.

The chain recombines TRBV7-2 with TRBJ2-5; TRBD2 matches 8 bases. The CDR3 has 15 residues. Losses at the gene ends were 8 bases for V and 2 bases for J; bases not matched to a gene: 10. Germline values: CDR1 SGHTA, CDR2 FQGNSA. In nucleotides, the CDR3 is TGTGCCAGCTTGAGACAAGCGGGGGAACAAGAGACCCAGTACTTC. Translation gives CASLRQAGEQETQYF.

As DNA, the CDR3 is TGTGCCAGCAGCTCTCTCCTAATCTGGGGCAATGAGCAGTTCTTC. Translating it yields CASSSLLIWGNEQFF. The chain employs TRBV7-9 and TRBJ2-1; D not certain. Germline V gene lookup returns CDR1 SEHNR and CDR2 FQNEAQ (reference sequence). With 4 bases removed from V and 6 bases from J, the gap between germline ends came to 16 bases. The CDR3 consists of 15 residues.

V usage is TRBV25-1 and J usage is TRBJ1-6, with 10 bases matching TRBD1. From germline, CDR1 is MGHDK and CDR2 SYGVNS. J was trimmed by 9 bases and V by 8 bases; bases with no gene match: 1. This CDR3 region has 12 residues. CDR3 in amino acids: CASRDRGSPLHF. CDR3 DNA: TGTGCCAGCCGGGACAGGGGTTCACCCCTCCACTTT.

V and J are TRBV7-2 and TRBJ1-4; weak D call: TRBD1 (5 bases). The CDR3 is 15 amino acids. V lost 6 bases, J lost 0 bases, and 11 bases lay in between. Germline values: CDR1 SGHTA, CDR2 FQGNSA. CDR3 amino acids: CASRGVGSTNEKLFF. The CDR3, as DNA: TGTGCCAGCAGGGGGGTTGGGTCAACTAATGAAAAACTGTTTTTT.

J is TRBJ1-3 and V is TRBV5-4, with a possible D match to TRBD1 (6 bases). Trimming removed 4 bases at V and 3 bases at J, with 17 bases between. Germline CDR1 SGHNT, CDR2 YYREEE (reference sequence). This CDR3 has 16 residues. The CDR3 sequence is CASSPRSTGFGNTIYF. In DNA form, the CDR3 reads TGTGCCAGCAGCCCCCGCTCGACAGGATTTGGAAACACCATATATTTT.

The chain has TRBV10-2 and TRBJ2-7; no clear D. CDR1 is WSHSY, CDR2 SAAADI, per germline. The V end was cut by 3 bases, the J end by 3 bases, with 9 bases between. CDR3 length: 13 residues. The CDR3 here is CASSDGSDYEQYF. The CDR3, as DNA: TGCGCCAGCAGTGATGGGTCCGACTACGAGCAGTACTTC.

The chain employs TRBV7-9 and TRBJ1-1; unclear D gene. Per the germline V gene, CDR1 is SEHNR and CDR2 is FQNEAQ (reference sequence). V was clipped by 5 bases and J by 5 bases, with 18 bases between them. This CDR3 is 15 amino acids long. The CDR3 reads CASSLQRARRTEAFF. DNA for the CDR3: TGTGCCAGCAGCCTACAACGGGCCCGGCGTACTGAAGCTTTCTTT.

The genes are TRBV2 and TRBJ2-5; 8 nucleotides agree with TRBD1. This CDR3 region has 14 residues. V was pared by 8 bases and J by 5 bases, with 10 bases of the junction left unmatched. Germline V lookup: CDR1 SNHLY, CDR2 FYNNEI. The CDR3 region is CASEKRQGHETQYF. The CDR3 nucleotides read TGTGCCAGCGAAAAGAGACAGGGGCACGAGACCCAGTACTTC.

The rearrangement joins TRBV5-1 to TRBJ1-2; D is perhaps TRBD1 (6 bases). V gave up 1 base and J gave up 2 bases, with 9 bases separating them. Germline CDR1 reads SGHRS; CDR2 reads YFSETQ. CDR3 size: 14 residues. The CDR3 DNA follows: TGCGCCAGCAGCTTGAACAGGGAAAACTATGGCTACACCTTC. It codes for CASSLNRENYGYTF.

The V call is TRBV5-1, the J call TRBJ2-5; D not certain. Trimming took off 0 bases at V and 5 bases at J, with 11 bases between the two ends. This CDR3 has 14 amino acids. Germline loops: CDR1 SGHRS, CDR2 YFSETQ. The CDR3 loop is CASSLVPGRETQYF. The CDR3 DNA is TGCGCCAGCAGCTTGGTTCCTGGGCGGGAGACCCAGTACTTC.

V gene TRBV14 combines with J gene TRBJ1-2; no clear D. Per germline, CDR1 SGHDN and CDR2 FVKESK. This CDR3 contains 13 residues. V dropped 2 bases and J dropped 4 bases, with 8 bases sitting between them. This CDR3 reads CASSQQRAYGYTF. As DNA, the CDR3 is TGTGCCAGCAGCCAACAAAGAGCCTATGGCTACACCTTC. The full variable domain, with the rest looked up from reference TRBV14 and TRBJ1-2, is EAGVTQFPSHSVIEKGQTVTLRCDPISGHDNLYWYRRVMGKEIKFLLHFVKESKQDESGMPNNRFLAERTGGTYSTLKVQPAELEDSGVYFCASSQQRAYGYTFGSGTRLTVV.

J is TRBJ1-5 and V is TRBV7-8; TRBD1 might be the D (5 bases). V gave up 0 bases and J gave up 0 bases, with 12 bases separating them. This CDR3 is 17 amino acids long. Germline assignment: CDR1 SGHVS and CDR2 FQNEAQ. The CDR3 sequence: CASSLAWDQHSNQPQHF. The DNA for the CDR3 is TGTGCCAGCAGCTTAGCGTGGGACCAACATAGCAATCAGCCCCAGCATTTT.

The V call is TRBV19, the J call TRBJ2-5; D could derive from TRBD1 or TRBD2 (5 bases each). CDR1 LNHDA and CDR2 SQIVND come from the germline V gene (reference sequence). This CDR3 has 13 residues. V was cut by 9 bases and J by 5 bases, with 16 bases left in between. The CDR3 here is CASRARGPETQYF. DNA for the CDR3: TGTGCCAGCCGAGCCCGGGGACCGGAGACCCAGTACTTC.

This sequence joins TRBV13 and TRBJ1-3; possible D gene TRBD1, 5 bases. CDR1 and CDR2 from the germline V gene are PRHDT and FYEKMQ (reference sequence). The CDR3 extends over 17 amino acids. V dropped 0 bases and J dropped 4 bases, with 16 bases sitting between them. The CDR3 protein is CASSLGTGGTAGNTIYF. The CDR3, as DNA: TGTGCCAGCAGCTTAGGGACTGGAGGGACCGCCGGAAACACCATATATTTT.

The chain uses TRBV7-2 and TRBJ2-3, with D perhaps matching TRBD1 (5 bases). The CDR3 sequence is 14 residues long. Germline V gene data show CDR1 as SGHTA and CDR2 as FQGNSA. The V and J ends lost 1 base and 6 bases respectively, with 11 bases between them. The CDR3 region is CASSLEQGRDTQYF. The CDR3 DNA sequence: TGTGCCAGCAGCTTAGAGCAGGGCCGGGATACGCAGTATTTT.

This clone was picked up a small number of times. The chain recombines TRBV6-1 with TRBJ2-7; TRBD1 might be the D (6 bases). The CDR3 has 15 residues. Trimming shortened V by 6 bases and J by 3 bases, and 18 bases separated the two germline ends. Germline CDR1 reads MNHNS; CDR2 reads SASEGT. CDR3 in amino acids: CASRFRDTEGYEQYF. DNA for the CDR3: TGTGCCAGCAGGTTCCGGGACACCGAGGGCTACGAGCAGTACTTC.

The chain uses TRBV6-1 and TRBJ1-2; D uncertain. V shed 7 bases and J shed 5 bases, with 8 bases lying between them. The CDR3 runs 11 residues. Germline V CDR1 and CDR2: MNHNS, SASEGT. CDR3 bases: TGTGCCAGCAACGTGGGGTATGGCTACACCTTC. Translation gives CASNVGYGYTF.

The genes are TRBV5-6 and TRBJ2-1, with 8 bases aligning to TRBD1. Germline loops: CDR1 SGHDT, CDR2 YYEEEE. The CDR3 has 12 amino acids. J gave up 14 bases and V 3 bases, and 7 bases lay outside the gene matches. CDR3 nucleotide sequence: TGTGCCAGCAGCTCCGCGGACAGGGCGAAGTTCTTC. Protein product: CASSSADRAKFF.

The CDR3 is CASSRLTTRTEAFF. In DNA form, the CDR3 reads TGTGCCAGTAGCCGATTAACCACCCGGACGGAAGCTTTCTTT. V and J are TRBV19 and TRBJ1-1, with D unclear. Germline-derived CDR1 and CDR2 are LNHDA and SQIVND (reference sequence). Trimming left V 6 bases short and J 8 bases short, with 19 bases between. This CDR3 is 14 amino acids long.

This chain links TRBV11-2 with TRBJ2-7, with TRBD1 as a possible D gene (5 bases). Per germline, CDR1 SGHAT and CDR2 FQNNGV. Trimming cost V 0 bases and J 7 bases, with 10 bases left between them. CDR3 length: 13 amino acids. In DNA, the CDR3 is TGTGCCAGCAGCTTAGAAGGGGCGCAGGAGCAGTACTTC. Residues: CASSLEGAQEQYF. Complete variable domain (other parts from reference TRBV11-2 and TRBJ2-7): EAGVAQSPRYKIIEKRQSVAFWCNPISGHATLYWYQQILGQGPKLLIQFQNNGVVDDSQLPKDRFSAERLKGVDSTLKIQPAKLEDSAVYLCASSLEGAQEQYFGPGTRLTVT.

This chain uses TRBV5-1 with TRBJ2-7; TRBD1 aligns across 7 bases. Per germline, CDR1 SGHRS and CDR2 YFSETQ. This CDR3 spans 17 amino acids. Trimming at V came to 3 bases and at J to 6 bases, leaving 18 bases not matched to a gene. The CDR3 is CASSYSTGLVFASEQYF. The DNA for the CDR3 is TGCGCCAGCAGCTACTCGACAGGGTTGGTGTTCGCCTCCGAGCAGTACTTC.

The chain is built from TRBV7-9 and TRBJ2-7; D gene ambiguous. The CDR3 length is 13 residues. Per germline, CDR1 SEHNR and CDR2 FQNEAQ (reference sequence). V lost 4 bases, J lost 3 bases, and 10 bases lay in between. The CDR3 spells CASSSTEIYEQYF. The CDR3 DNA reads TGTGCCAGCAGCTCGACCGAAATCTACGAGCAGTACTTC.

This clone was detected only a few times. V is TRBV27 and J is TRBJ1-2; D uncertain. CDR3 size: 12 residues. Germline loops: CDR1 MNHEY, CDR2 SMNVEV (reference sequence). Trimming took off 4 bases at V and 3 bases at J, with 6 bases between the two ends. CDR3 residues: CASSSHDYGYTF. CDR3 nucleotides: TGTGCCAGCAGTTCGCATGACTATGGCTACACCTTC.

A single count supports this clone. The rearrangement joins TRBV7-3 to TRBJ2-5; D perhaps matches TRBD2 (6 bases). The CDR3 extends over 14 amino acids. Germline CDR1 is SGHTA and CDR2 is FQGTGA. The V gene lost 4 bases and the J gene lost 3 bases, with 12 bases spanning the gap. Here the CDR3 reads CASSSDGRKETQYF. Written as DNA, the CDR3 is TGTGCCAGCAGCTCCGATGGGAGGAAAGAGACCCAGTACTTC.

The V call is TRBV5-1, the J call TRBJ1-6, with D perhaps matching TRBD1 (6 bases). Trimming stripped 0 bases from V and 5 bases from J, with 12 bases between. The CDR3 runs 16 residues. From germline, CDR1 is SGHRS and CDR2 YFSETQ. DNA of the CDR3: TGCGCCAGCAGCTTGGTACAGGGAGGAAATAATTCACCCCTCCACTTT. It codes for CASSLVQGGNNSPLHF.

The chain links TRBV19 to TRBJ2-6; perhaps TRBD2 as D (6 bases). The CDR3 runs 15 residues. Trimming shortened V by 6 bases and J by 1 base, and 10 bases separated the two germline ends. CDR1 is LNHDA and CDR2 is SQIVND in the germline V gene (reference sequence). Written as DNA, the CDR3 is TGTGCCAGTAGGATCGGGGGTTCTGGGGCCAACGTCCTGACTTTC. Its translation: CASRIGGSGANVLTF.

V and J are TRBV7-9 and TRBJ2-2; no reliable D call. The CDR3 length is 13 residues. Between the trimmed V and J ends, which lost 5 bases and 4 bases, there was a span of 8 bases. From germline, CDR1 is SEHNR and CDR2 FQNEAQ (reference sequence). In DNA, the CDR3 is TGTGCCAGCAGCCCTCCAGGCACCGGGGAGCTGTTTTTT. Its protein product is CASSPPGTGELFF.

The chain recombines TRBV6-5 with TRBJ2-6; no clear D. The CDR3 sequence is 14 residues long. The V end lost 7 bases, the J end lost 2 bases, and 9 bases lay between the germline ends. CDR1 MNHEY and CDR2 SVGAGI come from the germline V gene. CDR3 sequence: CASMQVTGANVLTF. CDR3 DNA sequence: TGTGCCAGCATGCAAGTGACTGGGGCCAACGTCCTGACTTTC.